Included here is one T cell receptor (beta chain) sequence, with context. The antigen remains unidentified. These data are taken from a study of early T cells in non-severe SARS-CoV-2 infection. Findings and limits, study-wide: VDJdb matching skewed toward anti-spike CD8 responses, missing private and CD4 specificities.

J was trimmed by 6 bases and V by 5 bases; bases with no gene match: 7. This CDR3 region has 14 residues. CDR1 and CDR2 (germline): SGHTA, FQGNSA. cDNA molecules, individually, were tagged with unique molecular identifiers. TCRdb re-analysed the 5' RACE reads in MiXCR, keeping a single row per CDR3 protein. This sample has tens of thousands of distinct CDR3 sequences, with 5.5% to 8.5% found just once. The V gene is TRBV7-2, the J gene TRBJ2-5; 9 bases are shared with TRBD2. The sequence came from an adult who was a healthcare worker with PCR-confirmed SARS-CoV-2 infection or an uninfected control (not recorded which). The material was whole blood, obtained at baseline. The CDR3 bases are TGTGCCAGCAGCAACGCGGGGGGGCCCAAGACCCAGTACTTC. This sequence encodes CASSNAGGPKTQYF. Combining the CDR3 with reference TRBV7-2 and TRBJ2-5 gives the whole variable domain GAGVSQSPSNKVTEKGKDVELRCDPISGHTALYWYRQSLGQGLEFLIYFQGNSAPDKSGLPSDRFSAERTGGSVSTLTIQRTQQEDSAVYLCASSNAGGPKTQYFGPGTRLLVL.